This paragraph reports one T cell receptor (beta chain). Assay: immunoSEQ multiplex PCR; the TCRdb copy retains only in-frame clones and omits some. The sample carries 34,000 or so clones, 90% recorded once. This sample is drawn from a study of T cell changes during pregnancy in multiple sclerosis. The V gene end was trimmed by 7 bases and the J gene end by 7 bases; junction bases not matched to a gene: 12. CDR1 and CDR2 (germline): MNHEY, SMNVEV (reference sequence). The CDR3 spans 14 residues. The TCR originated in a female donor with multiple sclerosis, enrolled in a pregnancy study. The input for sequencing was CD8+ T cells from peripheral blood mononuclear cells, taken before pregnancy. The J gene is TRBJ2-5, the V gene TRBV27, with 7 bases matching TRBD2. For the CDR3, the DNA is TGTGCCAGCAATCCGGGCGGGGGAGATTTGACCCAGTACTTC. Amino acid sequence: CASNPGGGDLTQYF.